Reported below is one T cell receptor beta chain. What it recognizes is unknown. Genomic DNA came from blood conventional CD4+ T cells gated CD25-low CD127-high. The J segment lost 6 bases and the V segment lost 7 bases, leaving 7 bases of the junction unmatched. Germline V gene sequence: CDR1 MNHNS, CDR2 SASEGT. The CDR3 contains 13 residues. These data are taken from a study of regulatory and conventional T cells in RAG deficiency. Whole-study findings and limits: Compared with controls, unique Treg TCR beta sequences dropped approximately 100-fold in Omenn syndrome and CID/AS.

Assay used: immunoSEQ multiplex PCR; TCRdb lists only in-frame clones, some missing. The sample has fewer than 40,000 clones, roughly 76% seen once. This sample also belongs to another study, concerning regulatory T cells. That investigation notes: Primers: 52 TRBV forward and 13 TRBJ reverse.

This receptor was obtained from a human donor in good health. Sample: CD4+ effector T cells sorted from blood. J is TRBJ1-1 and V is TRBV6-1, with 8 bases aligning to TRBD1. The CDR3 here is CASNQQGVSEAFF. The DNA for the CDR3 is TGTGCCAGCAACCAACAGGGGGTGTCTGAAGCTTTCTTT.